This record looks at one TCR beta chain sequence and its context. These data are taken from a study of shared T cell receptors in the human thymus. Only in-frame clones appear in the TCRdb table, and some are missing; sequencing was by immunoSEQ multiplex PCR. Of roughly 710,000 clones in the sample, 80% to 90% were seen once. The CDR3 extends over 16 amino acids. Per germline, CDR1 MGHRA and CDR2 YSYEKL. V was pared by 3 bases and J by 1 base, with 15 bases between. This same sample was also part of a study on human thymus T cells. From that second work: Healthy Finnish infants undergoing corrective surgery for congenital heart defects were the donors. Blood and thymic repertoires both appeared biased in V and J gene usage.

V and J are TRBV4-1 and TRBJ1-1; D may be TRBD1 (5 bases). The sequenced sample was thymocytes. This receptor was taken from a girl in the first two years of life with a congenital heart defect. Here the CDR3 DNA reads TGCGCCAGCAGCCAGTGGCCCGGGGGAGAGAACACTGAAGCTTTCTTT. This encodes CASSQWPGGENTEAFF.